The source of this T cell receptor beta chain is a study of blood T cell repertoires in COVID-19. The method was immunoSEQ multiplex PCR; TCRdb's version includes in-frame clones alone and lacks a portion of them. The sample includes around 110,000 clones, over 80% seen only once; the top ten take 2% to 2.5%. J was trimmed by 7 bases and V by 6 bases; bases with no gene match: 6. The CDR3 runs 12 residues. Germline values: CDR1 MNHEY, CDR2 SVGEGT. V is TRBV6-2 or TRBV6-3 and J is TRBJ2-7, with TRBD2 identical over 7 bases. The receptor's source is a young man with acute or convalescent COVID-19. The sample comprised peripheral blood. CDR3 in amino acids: CASSGTGGEQYV. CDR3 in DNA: TGTGCCAGCAGCGGGACGGGGGGAGAGCAGTACGTC.